This T cell receptor beta chain comes out of a study of graft-versus-host responses after intestinal transplantation. Study as a whole: Recipients across the board were started on anti-thymocyte globulin induction, then kept on tacrolimus and steroids for about 3 years. Study findings and constraints: GvH clones turned up in recipient marrow; some had shown up first in ileum or blood. Allografts of patients with graft-donor T cell macrochimerism showed high graft-versus-host to host-versus-graft clone ratios. Association was observed between peak circulating GvH clone levels and early post-transplant HvG declines.

Sequencing used immunoSEQ multiplex PCR; TCRdb keeps in-frame clones, though not all of them. The sample includes approximately 40,000 clones, 91% seen only once; the top ten take 2% to 3%. The CDR3 is made up of 17 amino acids. Germline CDR1 SNHLY, CDR2 FYNNEI. Trimming took off 4 bases at V and 1 base at J, with 20 bases between the two ends. Worth noting for this clone: Its antigen is as yet unknown.

The chain joins TRBV2 to TRBJ2-7, with D possibly matching TRBD2 (6 bases). The starting material was PBMCs, obtained approximately 310 days after intestinal transplant. The TCR sequence derives from a human patient who received an intestinal transplant, so some T cells may come from the graft donor. The CDR3 here is CASSVALGGALSYEQYF. In DNA form, the CDR3 reads TGTGCCAGCAGTGTAGCGCTGGGCGGGGCGTTATCCTACGAGCAGTACTTC.